This TCR beta chain derives from a study of neurological immune-mediated disorders. Points from the study as a whole: Patients with HTLV-1-associated myelopathy had the highest level of TCR clonal expansion, whereas patients with multiple sclerosis had the lowest level, falling beneath the level found in healthy controls.

This clonotype was counted ten times or more. The target antigen is unknown. The cDNA was generated through 5'RACE incorporating 10-nucleotide random UMIs. TCRdb reanalysed the 5' RACE reads using MiXCR and keeps one entry per CDR3 protein. The sample has about 48,000 distinct CDR3 sequences, approximately 10% seen once; the top ten hold approximately 21%. The CDR3 covers 14 residues. Germline CDR1 SGDLS, CDR2 YYNGEE. V lost 0 bases to trimming and J lost 1 base, with 8 bases between them. For the unsorted libraries, 2 million PBMCs stored at -80 C served as input. Sequenced sample: PBMCs. This chain joins TRBV9 and TRBJ2-7; no clear D. The origin of this receptor is a woman aged 40 to 49 with HTLV-1-associated myelopathy (HAM/TSP). CDR3 coding DNA: TGTGCCAGCAGCGTAGATGGTCAATCCTACGAGCAGTACTTC. Translated: CASSVDGQSYEQYF.